What follows are 9 T cell receptor beta chains derived from one specimen sequenced in a study of immune evolution from preneoplasia to lung adenocarcinoma. Method: immunoSEQ multiplex PCR; TCRdb's copy keeps in-frame clones and lacks some. Of 4,000 to 6,000 clones listed, approximately 80% are singletons. Sequencing used FFPE minimally invasive lung adenocarcinoma tissue. The receptors derive from a person aged 50 or older with lung adenocarcinoma.

V usage is TRBV5-6 and J usage is TRBJ2-5; 8 bases agree with TRBD1. V trimming: 5 bases; J trimming: 4 bases; junction bases outside the gene matches: 7. The CDR3 totals 14 residues. Germline V gene sequence: CDR1 SGHDT, CDR2 YYEEEE. The CDR3 DNA reads TGTGCCAGCAGTCTACAGGGGGTCCCAGAGACCCAGTACTTC. It is translated as CASSLQGVPETQYF.

V gene TRBV7-2 combines with J gene TRBJ2-1; D unclear. The CDR3 length is 15 residues. Looked up from germline, CDR1 is SGHTA and CDR2 is FQGNSA. Trimming shortened V by 5 bases and J by 3 bases, and 14 bases separated the two germline ends. The CDR3 loop reads CASSPGSLIYNEQFF. For the CDR3, the DNA is TGTGCCAGCAGCCCGGGCAGTCTGATCTACAATGAGCAGTTCTTC.

The chain employs TRBV5-4 and TRBJ1-2; possibly TRBD1 for D (6 bases). V gave up 0 bases and J gave up 8 bases, with 17 bases separating them. The germline CDR1 and CDR2 sequences are SGHNT and YYREEE (reference sequence). The CDR3 has 15 amino acids. The CDR3, as DNA: TGTGCCAGCAGCTTGGAATCAGGGGAGGTCTGGGGCTACACCTTC. Translating gives CASSLESGEVWGYTF. Full variable domain (remainder filled in from reference TRBV5-4 and TRBJ1-2): ETGVTQSPTHLIKTRGQQVTLRCSSQSGHNTVSWYQQALGQGPQFIFQYYREEENGRGNFPPRFSGLQFPNYSSELNVNALELDDSALYLCASSLESGEVWGYTFGSGTRLTVV.

The chain carries TRBV7-2 and TRBJ1-3; D gene uncertain. From germline, CDR1 is SGHTA and CDR2 FQGNSA. The length of the CDR3 is 15 residues. Trimming removed 2 bases at V and 0 bases at J, with 8 bases between. The CDR3 loop is CASSLTPTSGNTIYF. CDR3 bases: TGTGCCAGCAGCTTAACACCAACCTCTGGAAACACCATATATTTT.

Here the CDR3 reads CASSQSGAYIEYF. CDR3 DNA sequence: TGTGCCAGCAGCCAATCGGGGGCCTATATCGAGTATTTT. The chain couples TRBV5-8 to TRBJ2-3; D may correspond to TRBD1 or TRBD2 (6 bases each). Trimming took 4 bases from V and 13 from J, leaving 19 bases between them. CDR1 and CDR2 (germline): SGHTS, YDEGEE. The CDR3 loop spans 13 amino acids.

The chain carries TRBV4-1 and TRBJ2-6; tentatively, D is TRBD2 (5 bases). V dropped 0 bases and J dropped 2 bases, with 8 bases sitting between them. The CDR3 totals 16 residues. Per the germline V gene, CDR1 is MGHRA and CDR2 is YSYEKL. The CDR3 sequence: CASSQDVAPGANVLTF. CDR3 bases: TGCGCCAGCAGCCAAGATGTAGCGCCTGGGGCCAACGTCCTGACTTTC.

This rearrangement joins TRBV11-2 to TRBJ1-1; D is unclear. V lost 5 bases and J 2 bases, leaving 12 bases between the germline ends. Germline V lookup: CDR1 SGHAT, CDR2 FQNNGV. CDR3 length: 14 amino acids. The CDR3 coding sequence is TGTGCCAGCAGCGGACTGGACGGAAACACTGAAGCTTTCTTT. Amino acid sequence: CASSGLDGNTEAFF. Drawing the rest from reference TRBV11-2 and TRBJ1-1, the complete variable domain is EAGVAQSPRYKIIEKRQSVAFWCNPISGHATLYWYQQILGQGPKLLIQFQNNGVVDDSQLPKDRFSAERLKGVDSTLKIQPAKLEDSAVYLCASSGLDGNTEAFFGQGTRLTVV.

With regard to this clone: Other nucleotide sequences in the sample specify the same CDR3. The CDR3: CASSVAGKDTQYF. CDR3 nucleotide sequence: TGTGCCAGCAGCGTAGCAGGGAAGGATACGCAGTATTTT. This chain uses TRBV9 with TRBJ2-3, with D perhaps TRBD1 (5 bases). The CDR3 runs to 13 residues. Trimming cost V 0 bases and J 6 bases, with 8 bases left between them. Per germline, CDR1 SGDLS and CDR2 YYNGEE. Full variable domain (rest looked up from reference TRBV9 and TRBJ2-3): DSGVTQTPKHLITATGQRVTLRCSPRSGDLSVYWYQQSLDQGLQFLIQYYNGEERAKGNILERFSAQQFPDLHSELNLSSLELGDSALYFCASSVAGKDTQYFGPGTRLTVL.

The chain uses TRBV4-3 and TRBJ1-1, with 9 bases matching TRBD1. The CDR3 is made up of 16 amino acids. Per the germline V gene, CDR1 is LGHNA and CDR2 is YSLEER. The J segment lost 6 bases and the V segment lost 2 bases, leaving 10 bases of the junction unmatched. The CDR3: CASSQNPGQGGAEAFF. The CDR3 DNA follows: TGCGCCAGCAGCCAAAATCCGGGACAGGGAGGGGCTGAAGCTTTCTTT.